One and the same sample provided the 15 T cell receptor beta chains below, sequenced in a study of tumor-infiltrating lymphocytes in localized non-small cell lung cancer. Clones were sequenced by immunoSEQ multiplex PCR, and TCRdb holds only the in-frame ones, with some missing. The data show 7,000 to 8,500 clones, more than 60% seen once. The sample was lung tumor tissue. The receptors were gathered from a human donor with non-small cell lung cancer.

This clone was counted only a few times. The gene calls are TRBV29-1 and TRBJ1-2, with TRBD1 matching over 8 bases. Looked up from germline, CDR1 is SQVTM and CDR2 is ANQGSEA. The CDR3 is made up of 13 amino acids. V shed 6 bases and J 4 bases; nucleotides not matched to a gene: 7. The CDR3 sequence is CSVGQGLGYGYTF. CDR3 DNA sequence: TGCAGCGTAGGACAGGGCTTAGGCTATGGCTACACCTTC.

CDR3 residues: CASSEQLEFTDTQYF. In nucleotides, the CDR3 is TGTGCCAGCAGCGAACAACTGGAGTTCACAGATACGCAGTATTTT. V and J are TRBV28 and TRBJ2-3; D gene unclear. The CDR3 covers 15 residues. Germline lookup yields CDR1 MDHEN and CDR2 SYDVKM. V was clipped by 6 bases and J by 2 bases, with 15 bases between them.

The V gene is TRBV6-1, the J gene TRBJ2-7; no clear D. Per germline, CDR1 MNHNS and CDR2 SASEGT. This CDR3 is built from 14 residues. V lost 8 bases, J lost 3 bases, and 17 bases lay in between. This chain's CDR3 is CASAPPGWVYEQYF. The CDR3 bases are TGTGCCAGCGCTCCCCCGGGTTGGGTCTACGAGCAGTACTTC.

By proportion, this clone is medium-sized. The V and J genes are TRBV4-2 and TRBJ2-2; 7 bases agree with TRBD2. CDR1 LGHNA and CDR2 YNFKEQ come from the germline V gene. V trimming: 5 bases; J trimming: 2 bases; junction bases outside the gene matches: 11. The CDR3 loop spans 17 amino acids. Written as DNA, the CDR3 is TGTGCCAGCAGCTTATCCCTACTAGCGCCTAACACCGGGGAGCTGTTTTTT. Its protein product is CASSLSLLAPNTGELFF.

J is TRBJ2-7 and V is TRBV6-5; TRBD1 aligns across 10 bases. CDR3 length equals 14 residues. Looked up from germline, CDR1 is MNHEY and CDR2 is SVGAGI. V gave up 6 bases and J gave up 1 base; unmatched junction bases: 3. In DNA form, the CDR3 reads TGTGCCAGCAGCCCGGGACAGGGGTCCTACGAGCAGTACTTC. Protein sequence: CASSPGQGSYEQYF.

The rearrangement joins TRBV6-1 to TRBJ1-1; D perhaps matches TRBD1 (5 bases). V lost 4 bases, J lost 4 bases, and 10 bases lay in between. Germline V lookup: CDR1 MNHNS, CDR2 SASEGT. This CDR3 is built from 13 residues. In nucleotides, the CDR3 is TGTGCCAGCAGTGGAGTGACAGCCACTGAAGCTTTCTTT. The encoded protein is CASSGVTATEAFF.

This clone was observed a handful of times. The rearrangement uses TRBV6-5 and TRBJ1-6; D is unclear. The CDR3 contains 13 residues. Germline CDR1 reads MNHEY; CDR2 reads SVGAGI. Trimming took off 5 bases at V and 6 bases at J, with 8 bases between the two ends. CDR3 in amino acids: CASSPVFNSPLHF. The CDR3, as DNA: TGTGCCAGCAGTCCAGTTTTTAATTCACCCCTCCACTTT.

This clone has more than one count but fewer than ten. The chain has TRBV2 and TRBJ1-3; weak D call: TRBD1 (5 bases). In germline, CDR1 is SNHLY, CDR2 FYNNEI. Trimming took off 6 bases at V and 3 bases at J, with 9 bases between the two ends. The CDR3 length is 13 residues. CDR3 residues: CASSTGDGNTIYF. CDR3 bases: TGTGCCAGCAGCACGGGGGATGGAAACACCATATATTTT.

The CDR3 DNA reads as TGTGCCACCAGCAGAGATACGCAGGGCTCCTACGAGCAGTACTTC. Translation gives CATSRDTQGSYEQYF. The chain carries TRBV15 and TRBJ2-7; tentatively, D is TRBD1 (5 bases). This CDR3 is 15 amino acids long. V was trimmed by 0 bases and J by 0 bases, leaving 9 bases between them. The germline V gene has CDR1 LNHNV and CDR2 YYDKDF (reference sequence).

The CDR3 DNA reads TGTGCCAGCACCTTTCGATCATACAATGAGCAGTTCTTC. This gives the protein CASTFRSYNEQFF. The genes are TRBV21-1 and TRBJ2-1. TRBV21-1 is a recognized pseudogene. The CDR3 runs 13 residues.

By sample share, this clone is medium-sized. The rearrangement uses TRBV7-9 and TRBJ2-1; a possible D gene is TRBD1 (5 bases). The CDR3 is 14 amino acids. CDR1 is SEHNR and CDR2 is FQNEAQ in the germline V gene (reference sequence). Trimming stripped 1 base from V and 7 bases from J, with 11 bases between. The CDR3 bases are TGTGCCAGCAGCTTAGGGGGCCCAGGGAATGAGCAGTTCTTC. Translation: CASSLGGPGNEQFF. Full variable domain (outside the CDR3, taken from reference TRBV7-9 and TRBJ2-1): DTGVSQNPRHKITKRGQNVTFRCDPISEHNRLYWYRQTLGQGPEFLTYFQNEAQLEKSRLLSDRFSAERPKGSFSTLEIQRTEQGDSAMYLCASSLGGPGNEQFFGPGTRLTVL.

This clone is judged medium-sized. The rearrangement uses TRBV21-1 and TRBJ2-6; the DNA was not compared with TRBD1, the D call given in the table. TRBV21-1 is given as a pseudogene. The CDR3 runs to 17 residues. This CDR3 is CASSSSTRHSGANVLTF. The CDR3 bases are TGTGCCAGCAGCAGCTCGACACGTCACTCTGGGGCCAACGTCCTGACTTTC.

The V and J genes are TRBV28 and TRBJ1-5; 7 bases align to TRBD1. J gave up 7 bases and V 7 bases, and 13 bases lay outside the gene matches. The CDR3 spans 15 residues. The germline V gene encodes CDR1 MDHEN and CDR2 SYDVKM. In DNA form, the CDR3 reads TGTGCCAGCACCGTCGCGGAAGGGGGCAGGCAGCCCCAGCATTTT. As protein: CASTVAEGGRQPQHF.

The gene calls are TRBV25-1 and TRBJ1-6; 7 nucleotides agree with TRBD1. The CDR3 contains 14 residues. The ends lost 5 bases at V and 7 bases at J; junction bases unmatched: 5. Germline V gene sequence: CDR1 MGHDK, CDR2 SYGVNS. CDR3 region: CASSPDRSNSPLHF. CDR3 DNA: TGTGCCAGCAGTCCGGACAGGTCCAATTCACCCCTCCACTTT.

The chain combines TRBV13 with TRBJ2-7; D uncertain. Germline V CDR1 and CDR2: PRHDT, FYEKMQ (reference sequence). This CDR3 contains 16 residues. The V and J ends lost 3 bases and 3 bases respectively, with 18 bases between them. The CDR3 loop reads CASSFSKDRLGYEQYF. The CDR3 nucleotides read TGTGCCAGCAGCTTCTCTAAGGACCGACTGGGCTACGAGCAGTACTTC.